This T cell receptor (beta chain) appears in the sequencing data of a study of blood T cell repertoires in COVID-19. Across the study: There were acute and convalescent COVID-19 samples, and they came from the United States, Italy and Spain. T cells, B-cell-depleted T cells, or PBMCs supplied cDNA or gDNA.

Original processing methods: Amplified reference gene primers provided the basis for estimating nucleated cell counts. This table comes from immunoSEQ multiplex PCR, and its TCRdb copy is limited to in-frame clones, with some not included. Clonal size and the V and J genes are those of that table, whereas D and trimming came from the DNA. Among about 180,000 clones listed, about 80% were seen once. This clone was counted a few times. This sequence originates from a man in his 60s who had been exposed to COVID-19. The sample comprised PBMCs or T cells enriched from blood (not recorded which).

The CDR3 sequence is CASSQGRLAGAGHEQYF. The CDR3 DNA reads TGTGCCAGCAGCCAAGGCCGCCTAGCGGGAGCGGGCCACGAGCAGTACTTC. This rearrangement joins TRBV3-1 (or the pseudogene TRBV3-2) to TRBJ2-7; TRBD2 aligns across 10 bases. This CDR3 has 17 residues. The V and J ends lost 1 base and 5 bases, in that order; junction bases with no gene match: 11. CDR1 and CDR2 from the germline V gene are LGHDT and YNNKEL (reference sequence).